The rows below give T cell receptor beta chains drawn from one sample of a study of blood T cell repertoires in COVID-19. The protocol was immunoSEQ multiplex PCR, while the TCRdb copy is restricted to in-frame clones and leaves out a portion. The sample has about 30,000 clones, more than 75% seen once. The sample taken for sequencing was peripheral blood. The receptors here all came from a man in his sixties or seventies with acute or convalescent COVID-19. The CDR3 runs from the conserved cysteine through the conserved F or W. D genes are given only for firm matches. Part of the rows lack a size; the others show once, few, many or a class for expanded clones.

clone_size cdr3_length d_call j_call v_call cdr3_nt cdr3_aa
- 13 - TRBJ2-7 TRBV7-9 TGTGCCAGCAGTGCTACAGGGTTAGACGAGCAGTACTTC CASSATGLDEQYF
- 13 - TRBJ1-2 TRBV28 TGTGCCAGCCGGCCTGGAGGTGACTATGGCTACACCTTC CASRPGGDYGYTF
- 11 - TRBJ1-4 TRBV20-1 TGCAGTGCCGAGGAGGGTGAAAAACTGTTTTTT CSAEEGEKLFF
- 15 - TRBJ1-5 TRBV9 TGTGCCAGCAGCGTAGGGCCTGCGGGCAATCAGCCCCAGCATTTT CASSVGPAGNQPQHF
- 16 TRBD1 TRBJ1-3 TRBV5-5 TGTGCCAGCAGCTTGGTTATGAGAGGGGGCGGAAACACCATATATTTT CASSLVMRGGGNTIYF
once 14 - TRBJ1-6 TRBV30 TGTGCCTGGAGTGGTGGGGGGGCGCCTTCACCCCTCCACTTT CAWSGGGAPSPLHF
- 13 - TRBJ1-5 TRBV7-2 TGTGCCAGCAGTTTGGACAGAAATCAGCCCCAGCATTTT CASSLDRNQPQHF
- 16 TRBD2 TRBJ2-1 TRBV5-1 TGCGCCAGCAGCTTAACTAGCGGGAGCGCATACAATGAGCAGTTCTTC CASSLTSGSAYNEQFF
- 15 - TRBJ2-5 TRBV7-2 TGTGCCAGCAGCTTAGCAGGGGTCCCCCAAGAGACCCAGTACTTC CASSLAGVPQETQYF
- 13 - TRBJ1-3 TRBV5-1 TGCGCCAGCAGCTTGCCCAGTAGCAACACCATATATTTT CASSLPSSNTIYF
once 12 - TRBJ1-5 TRBV6-6 TGTGCCAGCAGGTCAGGGGATCAGCCCCAGCATTTT CASRSGDQPQHF
- 14 TRBD1 TRBJ2-5 TRBV10-3 TGTGCCATCAGCGCTGGGACAGAACAAGAGACCCAGTACTTC CAISAGTEQETQYF
- 13 - TRBJ1-2 TRBV6-5 TGTGCCAGCTCCCGCTCGCCCGGCTATGGCTACACCTTC CASSRSPGYGYTF
few 12 - TRBJ1-1 TRBV7-2 TGTGCCAGCAGCCCTAGAATCGCTGAAGCTTTCTTT CASSPRIAEAFF
- 14 - TRBJ1-2 TRBV7-2 TGTGCCAGCAGCTTAACAGGCTCGACCTATGGCTACACCTTC CASSLTGSTYGYTF
- 16 TRBD1 TRBJ2-7 TRBV18 TGTGCCAGCTCACTTCGCCGGGACAGGGGTACCTACGAGCAGTACTTC CASSLRRDRGTYEQYF
few 13 - TRBJ1-1 TRBV19 TGTGCCAGTAGCGACAGGTATGACACTGAAGCTTTCTTT CASSDRYDTEAFF
- 13 - TRBJ1-1 TRBV3-1/TRBV3-2 TGTGCCAGCAGCCAAGCCGGCGGTACTGAAGCTTTCTTT CASSQAGGTEAFF
- 14 TRBD1 TRBJ2-2 TRBV6-5 TGTGCCAGCAGTCTGGACAGGGGCACCGGGGAGCTGTTTTTT CASSLDRGTGELFF
- 18 TRBD2 TRBJ2-1 TRBV4-2 TGTGCCAGCAGCCAAGATCAGGGTCAGCGGGAGGGCTTTGGTGAGCAGTTCTTC CASSQDQGQREGFGEQFF
- 17 TRBD2 TRBJ2-2 TRBV7-7 TGTGCCAGCAGCCCCCCCCGCGGGGGATCGAACACCGGGGAGCTGTTTTTT CASSPPRGGSNTGELFF
- 15 - TRBJ1-6 TRBV28 TGTGCCAGCAGTTTATCGCGGGGGCGGAATTCACCCCTCCACTTT CASSLSRGRNSPLHF
- 19 TRBD1 TRBJ2-3 TRBV24-1 TGTGCCACCAGCGACACATCAATCGGGACAGGGTTCATTCCAGATACGCAGTATTTT CATSDTSIGTGFIPDTQYF
- 17 TRBD1 TRBJ2-2 TRBV18 TGTGCCAGCTCATACATACCCGGGACAGGGAACACCGGGGAGCTGTTTTTT CASSYIPGTGNTGELFF
- 14 - TRBJ2-7 TRBV5-1 TGCGCCAGCAGCTCTGGAGGGACAGCCTACGAGCAGTACTTC CASSSGGTAYEQYF
once 12 - TRBJ1-2 TRBV6-5 TGTGCCAGCAGTTACGGGGGCCCTGGCTACACCTTC CASSYGGPGYTF
- 15 - TRBJ2-1 TRBV5-1 TGCGCCAGCAGCTTGGCCTGGAGCTCCTACAATGAGCAGTTCTTC CASSLAWSSYNEQFF
- 15 - TRBJ2-2 TRBV18 TGTGCCACCTTCCCCGGCAGGGTGAACACCGGGGAGCTGTTTTTT CATFPGRVNTGELFF
- 14 TRBD1 TRBJ1-4 TRBV30 TGTGCCTGGAGTTTTGGGACAGGGGTTGAAAAACTGTTTTTT CAWSFGTGVEKLFF
- 16 - TRBJ2-6 TRBV2 TGTGCCAGCAGTGCCTTGCGACAACCTGGGGCCAACGTCCTGACTTTC CASSALRQPGANVLTF
- 11 - TRBJ2-7 TRBV7-9 TGTGTGGCCGCGGAGGGTCTCGAGCAGTACTTC CVAAEGLEQYF
- 16 - TRBJ1-4 TRBV15 TGTGCCACCAGCAGAGATAAAGCGGCCGAAAATGAAAAACTGTTTTTT CATSRDKAAENEKLFF
once 12 - TRBJ1-4 TRBV3-1/TRBV3-2 TGTGCCAGCAGCTTACTTCGGGAAAAACTGTTTTTT CASSLLREKLFF
- 15 TRBD1 TRBJ2-1 TRBV3-1/TRBV3-2 TGTGCCAGCACCCCAAGGACAGGGAGTCTTGGTGAGCAGTTCTTC CASTPRTGSLGEQFF
- 13 TRBD1 TRBJ2-3 TRBV19 TGTGCCAGTATGACAGGGGCAGGAGATACGCAGTATTTT CASMTGAGDTQYF
- 16 - TRBJ2-3 TRBV5-6 TGTGCCAGCAGCTTCGGTGGGGCAGGGTTAGAAGGTACGCAGTATTTT CASSFGGAGLEGTQYF
- 13 TRBD1 TRBJ1-2 TRBV7-8 TGTGCCAGCAGCCGGGGACAGTCCTATGGCTACACCTTC CASSRGQSYGYTF
- 14 - TRBJ2-5 TRBV6-2/TRBV6-3 TGTGCCAGCAGTCCCCAACAGGGACCGGAGACCCAGTACTTC CASSPQQGPETQYF
- 14 - TRBJ1-4 TRBV30 TGTGCCGCGACAAGACAGGTTGCTAATGAAAAACTGTTTTTT CAATRQVANEKLFF
once 15 TRBD1 TRBJ2-1 TRBV5-1 TGCGCCAGCAGCCCACAGGGGGCGTTTGACAATGAGCAGTTCTTC CASSPQGAFDNEQFF
- 17 TRBD1 TRBJ2-2 TRBV27 TGTGCCAGCAGTAGAGAATTCGGGACAGGGGCCACCGGGGAGCTGTTTTTT CASSREFGTGATGELFF
- 16 - TRBJ2-3 TRBV7-6 TGTGCCAGCAGCTTAGGTCTCGGGATTAGTACAGATACGCAGTATTTT CASSLGLGISTDTQYF
- 14 - TRBJ2-3 TRBV9 TGTGCCAGCAGCTCCTCGGGGAGGACAGATACGCAGTATTTT CASSSSGRTDTQYF
- 15 - TRBJ1-2 TRBV7-8 TGTGCCAGCAGCTTAGCTCTTTACGAGGACTATGGCTACACCTTC CASSLALYEDYGYTF
- 14 TRBD2 TRBJ2-1 TRBV10-3 TGTGCCATCGGACTAGCGGGAGGGTCTCATGAGCAGTTCTTC CAIGLAGGSHEQFF
- 13 - TRBJ1-6 TRBV12-3/TRBV12-4 TGTGCCAGCAGTTTAAGCGAAGATTCACCCCTCCACTTT CASSLSEDSPLHF
- 15 - TRBJ2-1 TRBV27 TGTGCCAGCAGTTTATCTCGTCGGGGAAAGGGTGAGCAGTTCTTC CASSLSRRGKGEQFF
- 14 - TRBJ2-7 TRBV6-5 TGTGCCAGCAGTAAACAGGGATACTCCTACGAGCAGTACTTC CASSKQGYSYEQYF
- 15 TRBD1 TRBJ1-2 TRBV9 TGTGCCAGCAGCGGTTCGGACAGGGGGATTAGCGGCTACACCTTC CASSGSDRGISGYTF
- 15 TRBD1 TRBJ1-5 TRBV6-5 TGTGCCAGCAGTTACTCGGGACAGGGAAATCAGCCCCAGCATTTT CASSYSGQGNQPQHF
- 17 - TRBJ1-5 TRBV28 TGTGCCAGCAGTCTCTACAGAGATAGTTATAGCAATCAGCCCCAGCATTTT CASSLYRDSYSNQPQHF
- 16 - TRBJ2-5 TRBV15 TGTGCCACCAGCAGAGATATTAGGGGGTACCAAGAGACCCAGTACTTC CATSRDIRGYQETQYF
- 13 TRBD1 TRBJ1-5 TRBV28 TGTGCCAGCAGGACAGGGGTCAATCAGCCCCAGCATTTT CASRTGVNQPQHF
medium-sized 13 TRBD1 TRBJ1-5 TRBV19 TGTGCCGCTAGCGGGACAGTTGAACAGCCCCAGCATTTT CAASGTVEQPQHF
- 13 - TRBJ1-5 TRBV19 TGTGCCAGCTCGACAGTGGGGGGTCAGCCCCAGCATTTT CASSTVGGQPQHF
- 15 TRBD1 TRBJ2-3 TRBV5-6 TGTGCCAGCAGCTTCGACAGGGGGGTTACAGATACGCAGTATTTT CASSFDRGVTDTQYF
- 14 - TRBJ2-3 TRBV5-6 TGTGCCAGCAGCTTGTATCAGGTTACAGATACGCAGTATTTT CASSLYQVTDTQYF